This entry lists 30 T cell receptor beta chains sequenced from one sample in a study of tumor-infiltrating lymphocytes in primary liver carcinoma. Unsorted bulk tissue (roughly 19-30 mg) underwent RNA and DNA co-extraction. Priming with a constant-region primer yielded TCR beta cDNA from around 0.45 ug total RNA. Sequencing libraries for TCR beta derived from three nested multiplex PCR rounds that used slightly modified ARM-PCR. A C-beta reverse primer was combined with TRBV1-TRBV30 forward primers in the first two PCR rounds, and each round had roughly 9 cycles. TCRdb analysed the multiplex PCR reads with MiXCR anew, one entry per CDR3 protein. The sample includes roughly 120,000 distinct CDR3 sequences, 65% to 75% seen only once; the top ten take around 8.1%. The sequenced sample consisted of tumor-adjacent normal liver tissue. Receptors were obtained from an older woman with primary liver carcinoma and hepatitis B virus infection.

This clonotype was counted at least ten times. The V and J genes are TRBV7-9 and TRBJ1-2, with D possibly matching TRBD1 (6 bases). The germline gives CDR1 SEHNR, CDR2 FQNEAQ (reference sequence). Trimming pared 4 bases from V and 5 bases from J, leaving 23 bases between. The length of the CDR3 is 17 residues. CDR3 DNA sequence: TGTGCCAGCAGCTCCGAAGGGGGATTGGGCCGGGCTTATGGCTACACCTTC. Protein product: CASSSEGGLGRAYGYTF.

This clonotype rates as medium-sized. J is TRBJ2-7 and V is TRBV11-2; D is unclear. This CDR3 comprises 12 residues. V lost 1 base, J lost 3 bases, and 4 bases lay in between. Germline V lookup: CDR1 SGHAT, CDR2 FQNNGV. Here the CDR3 reads CASSLGDYEQYF. In DNA form, the CDR3 reads TGTGCCAGCAGCTTAGGAGACTACGAGCAGTACTTC.

In its sample, this clonotype was seen many times. V is TRBV5-1 and J is TRBJ2-5; TRBD2 agrees at 8 bases. The CDR3 length is 14 residues. The trim removed 6 bases at V and 4 bases at J, leaving 8 bases unmatched. Per germline, CDR1 SGHRS and CDR2 YFSETQ. CDR3 region: CASTLTGTRETQYF. The DNA for the CDR3 is TGCGCCAGCACCCTCACCGGGACTAGAGAGACCCAGTACTTC.

This clonotype came up once. The chain recombines TRBV7-9 with TRBJ2-1; maybe TRBD2 (5 bases). The CDR3 consists of 12 residues. Germline-derived CDR1 and CDR2 are SEHNR and FQNEAQ (reference sequence). The CDR3 bases are TGTGCTAGCGATGACAACTACAATAGGCAGTTCTTC. As protein: CASDDNYNRQFF.

In DNA, the CDR3 is TGTGCCAGCAGCTTAGTACGTTGGCTAGCGGGAGACAGGGGACGCACAGATACGCAGTATTTT. Encoded protein: CASSLVRWLAGDRGRTDTQYF. The gene calls are TRBV7-8 and TRBJ2-3; 10 bases line up with TRBD2. V gave up 1 base and J gave up 1 base; unmatched junction bases: 17. Germline CDR1 SGHVS, CDR2 FQNEAQ. The CDR3 has 21 amino acids.

J is TRBJ1-1 and V is TRBV12-3 or TRBV12-4, with 7 positions matching TRBD1. Germline trimming cut 11 bases from V and 1 base from J; bases unmatched to any gene: 7. There are 13 residues in the CDR3. CDR3 residues: CAFSRQGNTEAFF. The CDR3 nucleotides read TGTGCCTTCAGCCGACAGGGGAACACTGAAGCTTTCTTT.

This clonotype was detected a few times. The chain is built from TRBV2 and TRBJ2-2, with D possibly matching TRBD2 (5 bases). Germline V lookup: CDR1 SNHLY, CDR2 FYNNEI. The CDR3 is made up of 13 amino acids. Trimming took 5 bases from V and 5 from J, leaving 9 bases between them. The DNA for the CDR3 is TGTGCCAGCAGTTATACGGGAACCGGGGAGCTGTTTTTT. Encoded protein: CASSYTGTGELFF.

Comment on this clonotype: A single base separates this from a much larger clone, so it may be a read error. The V and J genes are TRBV28 and TRBJ1-1, with D tentatively TRBD1 (6 bases). Germline CDR1 reads MDHEN; CDR2 reads SYDVKM. The V and J ends lost 6 bases and 0 bases respectively, with 14 bases between them. This CDR3 has 15 amino acids. The CDR3 protein is CASRKSGALNTEAFF. The DNA of the CDR3 is TGTGCCAGCAGAAAATCAGGGGCTTTGAACACTGAAGCTTTCTTT.

The rearrangement uses TRBV29-1 and TRBJ2-7; maybe TRBD1 (6 bases). V shed 4 bases and J shed 2 bases, with 18 bases lying between them. Germline CDR1 is SQVTM and CDR2 is ANQGSEA. The CDR3 consists of 15 residues. The CDR3 sequence is CSVGGPPGATYEQYF. The CDR3 DNA reads TGCAGCGTTGGAGGTCCGCCAGGGGCAACCTACGAGCAGTACTTC.

In its sample, this clonotype was seen many times. The chain is built from TRBV28 and TRBJ2-1; D not certain. The CDR3 is 14 amino acids. Germline V gene lookup returns CDR1 MDHEN and CDR2 SYDVKM. The V gene lost 2 bases and the J gene lost 2 bases, with 7 bases spanning the gap. The CDR3 sequence: CASSLVPTYNEQFF. The CDR3, as DNA: TGTGCCAGCAGTTTAGTTCCTACCTACAATGAGCAGTTCTTC.

This clonotype came up many times. The chain combines TRBV7-9 with TRBJ2-2; 9 positions agree with TRBD1. This CDR3 comprises 15 residues. CDR1 and CDR2 (germline): SEHNR, FQNEAQ (reference sequence). Losses at the gene ends were 3 bases for V and 5 bases for J; bases not matched to a gene: 4. The CDR3 spells CASSLTGGRTGELFF. Here the CDR3 DNA reads TGTGCCAGCAGCTTGACAGGGGGACGGACCGGGGAGCTGTTTTTT.

Details on this clonotype: One end of the junction is discordant with germline, which a read error may explain. This sequence joins TRBV6-6 and TRBJ1-2; D is uncertain. Germline lookup yields CDR1 MNHNY and CDR2 SVGAGI (reference sequence). The CDR3 runs 12 residues. The chain's CDR3 is CASCYDPTRYTF. CDR3 nucleotide sequence: TGTGCCAGCTGTTACGACCCGACTCGCTACACCTTC.

Regarding this clonotype: An end of the junction differs from the germline gene, which may be a read error. The chain is built from TRBV7-2 and TRBJ2-1; D is undetermined. The V gene's germline CDR1 is SGHTA and CDR2 FQGNSA. CDR3 length: 13 amino acids. CDR3 sequence (DNA): TGTGTCAGCAGCTTACAACTCCCGGTAGAGCAGTTCTTC. Its protein product is CVSSLQLPVEQFF.

As regards this clonotype: A read error is possible here, since a much larger clone lies one base away. The rearrangement joins TRBV11-2 to TRBJ2-1; 11 bases are a match to TRBD2. The CDR3 covers 16 residues. Germline V gene lookup returns CDR1 SGHAT and CDR2 FQNNGV. CDR3 sequence: CASSTSLAGGYNVQFF. The CDR3 nucleotides read TGTGCCAGCAGCACCTCTCTAGCGGGAGGATACAATGTGCAGTTCTTC.

A word on this clonotype: The junction and the germline gene differ at one end; a read error may be behind it. The chain carries TRBV11-3 and TRBJ2-2, with 7 bases lining up with TRBD2. The CDR3 is made up of 13 amino acids. Looked up from germline, CDR1 is SGHNT and CDR2 is YENEEA. CDR3: CATSAGDTGEMFF. The CDR3 DNA reads TGTGCCACCTCGGCGGGAGACACGGGGGAGATGTTTTTT.

The chain links TRBV28 to TRBJ2-1; 7 positions agree with TRBD2. The CDR3 is 15 residues long. Germline-derived CDR1 and CDR2 are MDHEN and SYDVKM. V was pared by 4 bases and J by 2 bases, with 5 bases of the junction left unmatched. The CDR3 DNA is TGTGCCAGCAGTTCGCGGGAGTCGCCCTACAATGAGCAGTTCTTC. Translating it yields CASSSRESPYNEQFF.

Points on this clonotype: A clone one base away is much larger, so this may be a read error. CDR3 bases: TGTGCCAGCAGTTTATCTTATAGGGCTAGCGGGAGGATCACCGGGAAGCTGTTTTTT. This encodes CASSLSYRASGRITGKLFF. The chain joins TRBV12-3 or TRBV12-4 to TRBJ2-2, with 11 positions matching TRBD2. The CDR3 has 19 residues.

This clonotype was detected many times. The genes are TRBV29-1 and TRBJ1-4; D call uncertain. The CDR3 is made up of 13 amino acids. Germline V gene data show CDR1 as SQVTM and CDR2 as ANQGSEA. V dropped 4 bases and J dropped 4 bases, with 10 bases sitting between them. CDR3 protein: CSVGETVNEKLFF. The DNA of the CDR3 is TGCAGCGTTGGGGAAACGGTTAATGAAAAACTGTTTTTT. The full variable domain, rest sourced from reference TRBV29-1 and TRBJ1-4, is SAVISQKPSRDICQRGTSLTIQCQVDSQVTMMFWYRQQPGQSLTLIATANQGSEATYESGFVIDKFPISRPNLTFSTLTVSNMSPEDSSIYLCSVGETVNEKLFFGSGTQLSVL.

The rearrangement links TRBV5-3 to TRBJ2-3, with 7 nucleotides matching TRBD1. TRBV5-3 belongs to the ORF category, with a function that is uncertain. The CDR3 loop spans 14 amino acids. V lost 0 bases, J lost 12 bases, and 10 bases stayed unmatched. Written as DNA, the CDR3 is TGTGCCAGAAGCTTGGACAGGGGCACAGAAACACAGTATTTT. As protein: CARSLDRGTETQYF.

This clonotype was seen ten or more times. This chain uses TRBV5-5 with TRBJ2-7, with 9 positions matching TRBD2. The junction had 5 bases not matched to a gene; V was cut back by 6 bases and J by 1 base. CDR1 SGHKS and CDR2 YYEKEE come from the germline V gene (reference sequence). The CDR3 has 14 amino acids. For the CDR3, the DNA is TGTGCCAGCAACCGAGCGGGAGGTTCCTACGAGCAGTACTTC. Translated, it gives CASNRAGGSYEQYF. The full variable domain, completed using reference TRBV5-5 and TRBJ2-7, is DAGVTQSPTHLIKTRGQQVTLRCSPISGHKSVSWYQQVLGQGPQFIFQYYEKEERGRGNFPDRFSARQFPNYSSELNVNALLLGDSALYLCASNRAGGSYEQYFGPGTRLTVT.

To note about this clonotype: A read error may be the cause here, since a much bigger clone is one base away. The gene calls are TRBV28 and TRBJ1-6, with D unresolved. The CDR3 consists of 15 residues. Germline values: CDR1 MDHEN, CDR2 SYDVKM. The CDR3 coding sequence is TGTGCCAGCAGTTTCCTGGGTTTTAGTAATTCACCCATCCACTTT. Amino acids: CASSFLGFSNSPIHF.

The sample holds a few counts of this clonotype. Relative to the germline gene, one junction end is altered; a read error may explain this. The chain joins TRBV7-9 to TRBJ2-2; D is unresolved. CDR1 and CDR2 from the germline V gene are SEHNR and FQNEAQ (reference sequence). This CDR3 is 16 amino acids long. CDR3 nucleotides: TGTGCCAGCAGCTTATTCACTTCATCAGGCACCAGGGAGCTGTTTTTT. It translates to CASSLFTSSGTRELFF.

The rearrangement links TRBV6-2 or TRBV6-3 to TRBJ2-3, with D tentatively TRBD2 (5 bases). With 6 bases removed from V and 8 bases from J, the gap between germline ends came to 12 bases. Germline V gene sequence: CDR1 MNHEY, CDR2 SVGEGT. The CDR3 runs 12 residues. The CDR3 spells CASRPGAGTQYF. The CDR3 DNA follows: TGTGCCAGCAGACCGGGCGCGGGTACGCAGTATTTT.

With regard to this clonotype: This clone may be a read error of a much larger clone one base away. The chain has TRBV30 and TRBJ2-2, with D unclear. The CDR3 loop spans 14 amino acids. Germline V CDR1 and CDR2: GTSNPN, SVGIG (reference sequence). V shed 0 bases and J shed 5 bases, with 10 bases lying between them. CDR3 region: CAWSVGSKTGELFF. CDR3 bases: TGTGCCTGGAGTGTCGGCAGTAAGACCGGGGAGCTGTTTTTT.

The rearrangement joins TRBV19 to TRBJ1-2, with D perhaps TRBD1 (5 bases). Germline-derived CDR1 and CDR2 are LNHDA and SQIVND (reference sequence). The CDR3 length is 14 residues. V lost 4 bases, J lost 4 bases, and 13 bases lay in between. CDR3 DNA: TGTGCCAGTAGTACCCCGGGACGGTCCTATGGCTACACCTTC. Its translation is CASSTPGRSYGYTF.

The rearrangement joins TRBV6-1 to TRBJ2-3; D remains unclear. CDR3 length: 14 residues. The germline V and J ends were trimmed by 3 bases and 10 bases, with 17 bases remaining between them. Germline V lookup: CDR1 MNHNS, CDR2 SASEGT. DNA for the CDR3: TGTGCCAGCAGTGATGGTGGCCCTACTGATGCGCAGTATTTT. It is translated as CASSDGGPTDAQYF.

On this clonotype: At one end, the junction sequence differs from germline, possibly due to a read error. The V gene is TRBV12-3 or TRBV12-4, the J gene TRBJ2-7, with 8 bases that match TRBD2. This CDR3 spans 18 amino acids. The CDR3 bases are TGTGCTAGCAGTTTCGGAAGGACTAACGGGAGGGTTTCATACGAGCAGTACTTC. Its protein is CASSFGRTNGRVSYEQYF.

The sample holds a few counts of this clonotype. The chain links TRBV20-1 to TRBJ2-1; 11 nucleotides agree with TRBD2. The CDR3 length is 17 residues. The germline V gene has CDR1 DFQATT and CDR2 SNEGSKA (reference sequence). Trimming at V came to 4 bases and at J to 9 bases, leaving 17 bases not matched to a gene. The CDR3 DNA sequence: TGCAGTGCTAAGATTAGCGGGAGGGTGACGATACACACTGAGCAGTTCTTC. Its protein is CSAKISGRVTIHTEQFF.

This clonotype appeared many times. The chain combines TRBV5-1 with TRBJ2-3; 8 nucleotides match TRBD1. Germline CDR1 and CDR2: SGHRS and YFSETQ. This CDR3 comprises 16 residues. J was trimmed by 3 bases and V by 0 bases; bases with no gene match: 6. The CDR3 sequence: CASSLAVDRGTDTQYF. CDR3 nucleotide sequence: TGCGCCAGCAGCTTGGCCGTTGACAGGGGTACAGATACGCAGTATTTT.

About this clonotype: A much larger clone differs by one base, so this may be a read error. The genes are TRBV7-9 and TRBJ2-3; TRBD1 or TRBD2 may be the D gene (6 bases each). There are 15 residues in the CDR3. V was pared by 3 bases and J by 5 bases, with 15 bases between. Germline-derived CDR1 and CDR2 are SEHNR and FQNEAQ (reference sequence). CDR3 coding DNA: TGTGCCAGCAGCTTGGGCGGGACAATGGAAGATACGCAGTATTTT. This translates into CASSLGGTMEDTQYF.